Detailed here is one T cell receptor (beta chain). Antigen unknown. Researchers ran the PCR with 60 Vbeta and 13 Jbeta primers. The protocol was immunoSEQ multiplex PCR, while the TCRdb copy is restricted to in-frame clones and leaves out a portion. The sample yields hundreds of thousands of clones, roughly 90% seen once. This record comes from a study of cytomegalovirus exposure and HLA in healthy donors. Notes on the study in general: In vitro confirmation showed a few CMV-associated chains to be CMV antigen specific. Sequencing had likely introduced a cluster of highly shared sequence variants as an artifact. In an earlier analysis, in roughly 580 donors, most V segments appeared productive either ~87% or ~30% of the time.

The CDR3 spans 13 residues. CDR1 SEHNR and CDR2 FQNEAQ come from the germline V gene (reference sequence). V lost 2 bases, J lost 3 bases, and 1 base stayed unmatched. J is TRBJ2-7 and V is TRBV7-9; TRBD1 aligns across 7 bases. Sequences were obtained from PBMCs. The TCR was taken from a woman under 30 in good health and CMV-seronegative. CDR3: CASSLRTGYEQYF. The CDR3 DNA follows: TGTGCCAGCAGCTTAAGGACAGGCTACGAGCAGTACTTC.